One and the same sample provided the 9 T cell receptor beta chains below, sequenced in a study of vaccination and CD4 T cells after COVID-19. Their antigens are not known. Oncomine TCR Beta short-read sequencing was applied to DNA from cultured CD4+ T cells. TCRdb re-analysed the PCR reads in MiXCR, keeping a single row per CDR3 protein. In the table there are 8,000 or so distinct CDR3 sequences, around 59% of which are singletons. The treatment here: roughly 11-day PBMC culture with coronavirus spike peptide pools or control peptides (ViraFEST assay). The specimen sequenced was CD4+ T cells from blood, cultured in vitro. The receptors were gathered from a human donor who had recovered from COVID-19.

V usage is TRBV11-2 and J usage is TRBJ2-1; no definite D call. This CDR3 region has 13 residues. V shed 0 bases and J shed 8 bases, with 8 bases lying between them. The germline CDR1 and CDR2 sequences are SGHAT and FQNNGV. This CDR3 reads CASSLDLSDEQFF. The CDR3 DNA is TGTGCCAGCAGCTTAGATCTTTCCGATGAGCAGTTCTTC.

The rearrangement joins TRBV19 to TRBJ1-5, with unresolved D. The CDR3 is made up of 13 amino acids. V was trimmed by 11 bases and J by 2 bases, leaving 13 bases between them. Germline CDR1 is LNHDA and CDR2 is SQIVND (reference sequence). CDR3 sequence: CASGREGNQPQHF. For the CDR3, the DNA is TGTGCCTCCGGAAGGGAGGGCAATCAGCCCCAGCATTTT.

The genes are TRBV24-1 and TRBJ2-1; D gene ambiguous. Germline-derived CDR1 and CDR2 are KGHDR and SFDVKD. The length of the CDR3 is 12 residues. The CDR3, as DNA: TGTGCTTATCGCTTCTTTTACAATGAGCAGTTCTTC. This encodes CAYRFFYNEQFF.

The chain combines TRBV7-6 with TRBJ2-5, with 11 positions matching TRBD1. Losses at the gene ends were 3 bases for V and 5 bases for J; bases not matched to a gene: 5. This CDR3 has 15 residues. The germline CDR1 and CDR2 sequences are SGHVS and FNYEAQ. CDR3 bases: TGTGCCAGCAGCTTTCTGGACAGGGGGCCGGAGACCCAGTACTTC. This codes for CASSFLDRGPETQYF.

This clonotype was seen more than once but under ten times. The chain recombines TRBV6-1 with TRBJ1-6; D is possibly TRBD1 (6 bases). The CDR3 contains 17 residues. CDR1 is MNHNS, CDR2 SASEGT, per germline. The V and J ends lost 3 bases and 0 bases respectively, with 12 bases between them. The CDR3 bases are TGTGCCAGCAGTGAGAGACAGGCCAGCTCCTATAATTCACCCCTCCACTTT. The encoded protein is CASSERQASSYNSPLHF.

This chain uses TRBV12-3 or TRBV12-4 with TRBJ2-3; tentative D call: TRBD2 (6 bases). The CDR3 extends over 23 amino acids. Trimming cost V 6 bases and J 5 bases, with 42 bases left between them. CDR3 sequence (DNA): TGTGCCAGCAGCCTCTATCGGGACTTCACATACCGACTCAACGTCAAGACCCAAGATACGCAGTATTTT. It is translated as CASSLYRDFTYRLNVKTQDTQYF.

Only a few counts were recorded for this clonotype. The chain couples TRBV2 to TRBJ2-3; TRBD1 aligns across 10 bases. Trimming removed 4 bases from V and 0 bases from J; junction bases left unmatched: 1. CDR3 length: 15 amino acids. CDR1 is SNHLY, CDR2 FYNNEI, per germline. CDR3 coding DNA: TGTGCCAGCAGTGGACAGGGGGCGAGCACAGATACGCAGTATTTT. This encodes CASSGQGASTDTQYF.

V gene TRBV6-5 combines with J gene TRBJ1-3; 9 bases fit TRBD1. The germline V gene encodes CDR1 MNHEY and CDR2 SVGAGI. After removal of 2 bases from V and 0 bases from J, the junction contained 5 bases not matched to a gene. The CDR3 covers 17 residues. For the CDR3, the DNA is TGTGCCAGCAGTTACACCGGGACAGGGATCTCTGGAAACACCATATATTTT. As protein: CASSYTGTGISGNTIYF.

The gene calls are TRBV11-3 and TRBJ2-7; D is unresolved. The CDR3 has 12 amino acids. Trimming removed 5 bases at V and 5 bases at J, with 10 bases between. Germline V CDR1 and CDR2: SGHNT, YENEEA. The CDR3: CASSKTTHEQYF. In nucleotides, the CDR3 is TGTGCCAGCAGCAAAACAACCCACGAGCAGTACTTC.